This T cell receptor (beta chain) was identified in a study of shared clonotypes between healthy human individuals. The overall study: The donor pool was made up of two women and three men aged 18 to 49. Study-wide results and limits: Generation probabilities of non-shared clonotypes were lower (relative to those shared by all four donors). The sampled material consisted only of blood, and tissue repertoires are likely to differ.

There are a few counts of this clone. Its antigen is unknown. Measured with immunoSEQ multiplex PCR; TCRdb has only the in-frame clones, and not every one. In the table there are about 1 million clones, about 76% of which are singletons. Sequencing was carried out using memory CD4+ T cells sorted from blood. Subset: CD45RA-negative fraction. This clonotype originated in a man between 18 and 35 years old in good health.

CDR3 in amino acids: CASSSQGAGETQYF. The CDR3 bases are TGTGCCAGCAGCTCACAGGGGGCGGGGGAGACCCAGTACTTC. The chain joins TRBV9 to TRBJ2-5, with TRBD1 matching over 9 bases. V lost 4 bases, J lost 5 bases, and 6 bases stayed unmatched. In germline, CDR1 is SGDLS, CDR2 YYNGEE. The CDR3 consists of 14 residues.